The 24 T cell receptor beta chains given below trace back to one sample, sequenced in a study of blood T cell repertoires in COVID-19. Only in-frame clones appear in the TCRdb table, and some are missing; sequencing was by immunoSEQ multiplex PCR. The sample contains around 250,000 clones, 86% of which appear only once. The sample was PBMCs or T cells enriched from blood (not recorded which). The receptors come from a woman in her forties or fifties who had recovered from COVID-19.

This clone showed up just once. The gene calls are TRBV9 and TRBJ2-7; D gene uncertain. Trimming removed 0 bases at V and 0 bases at J, with 13 bases between. The CDR3 has 16 residues. Germline lookup yields CDR1 SGDLS and CDR2 YYNGEE. As DNA, the CDR3 is TGTGCCAGCAGCGTAGGGCAGGCCCAGAGCTCCTACGAGCAGTACTTC. The encoded protein is CASSVGQAQSSYEQYF.

This sequence joins TRBV11-2 and TRBJ2-7; 8 bases fit TRBD1. CDR1 and CDR2 (germline): SGHAT, FQNNGV. With V trimmed by 4 bases and J by 5 bases, 10 bases remained unmatched. The CDR3 runs 15 residues. CDR3 amino acids: CASSSYRTGSDEQYF. As DNA, the CDR3 is TGTGCCAGCAGCTCCTATAGGACAGGGTCTGACGAGCAGTACTTC.

This chain joins TRBV2 and TRBJ1-1; 8 bases fit TRBD1. The CDR3 is 16 residues long. Germline CDR1 and CDR2: SNHLY and FYNNEI. V was clipped by 4 bases and J by 8 bases; unmatched bases: 15. The CDR3, as DNA: TGTGCCAGCAGTGGCCGGGACAGCGGATCAGGGGGCGAAGCTTTCTTT. This gives the protein CASSGRDSGSGGEAFF.

The chain combines TRBV28 with TRBJ2-1; 12 nucleotides agree with TRBD1. The V and J ends lost 5 bases and 9 bases, in that order; junction bases with no gene match: 8. Germline V gene sequence: CDR1 MDHEN, CDR2 SYDVKM. The CDR3 totals 15 residues. CDR3 amino acids: CASSTSGTGGGEQFF. The CDR3 DNA is TGTGCCAGCAGTACCTCCGGGACAGGGGGCGGTGAGCAGTTCTTC.

The CDR3 protein is CASRTTDPRGNTIYF. CDR3 DNA sequence: TGTGCCAGCAGGACTACGGACCCTCGGGGAAACACCATATATTTT. V and J are TRBV6-5 and TRBJ1-3; D gene uncertain. There are 15 residues in the CDR3. Germline V gene sequence: CDR1 MNHEY, CDR2 SVGAGI. Trimming left V 6 bases short and J 4 bases short, with 16 bases between.

The CDR3 loop is CASSLGLAGGSSTYNEQFF. DNA of the CDR3: TGCGCCAGCAGCCTGGGACTAGCGGGGGGCTCGTCGACCTACAATGAGCAGTTCTTC. The chain carries TRBV4-1 and TRBJ2-1, with 15 nucleotides matching TRBD2. The CDR3 is made up of 19 amino acids. V lost 4 bases, J lost 2 bases, and 9 bases stayed unmatched. The V gene's germline CDR1 is MGHRA and CDR2 YSYEKL.

As DNA, the CDR3 is TGTGCCAGTAGCCGACGGACTTTATATGGCTACACCTTC. Residues: CASSRRTLYGYTF. The gene calls are TRBV19 and TRBJ1-2, with unresolved D. Per the germline V gene, CDR1 is LNHDA and CDR2 is SQIVND (reference sequence). The CDR3 extends over 13 amino acids. The V gene lost 6 bases and the J gene lost 5 bases, with 13 bases spanning the gap.

This clone was counted a single time. The V and J genes are TRBV5-6 and TRBJ1-4; 9 bases align to TRBD1. The ends lost 2 bases at V and 7 bases at J; junction bases unmatched: 3. The CDR3 has 14 residues. Germline V gives CDR1 SGHDT, CDR2 YYEEEE. The CDR3 DNA follows: TGTGCCAGCAGCTTACAGGGGGCGAGTGAAAAACTGTTTTTT. It yields the protein CASSLQGASEKLFF.

V and J are TRBV11-3 and TRBJ1-1; D remains ambiguous. V lost 5 bases and J 4 bases, leaving 11 bases between the germline ends. This CDR3 has 13 residues. CDR1 is SGHNT and CDR2 is YENEEA in the germline V gene. CDR3 region: CASSITSVTEAFF. As DNA, the CDR3 is TGTGCCAGCAGCATCACGTCAGTCACTGAAGCTTTCTTT.

The chain recombines TRBV5-8 with TRBJ1-2, with D hard to call. CDR3 size: 11 residues. Trimming pared 0 bases from V and 12 bases from J, leaving 9 bases between. The germline gives CDR1 SGHTS, CDR2 YDEGEE. The CDR3 loop reads CASSLAPFHTF. The CDR3, as DNA: TGTGCCAGCAGCTTGGCCCCTTTCCACACCTTC.

This chain uses TRBV2 with TRBJ1-2; D gene ambiguous. Germline-derived CDR1 and CDR2 are SNHLY and FYNNEI. The CDR3 totals 11 residues. The V end was cut by 3 bases, the J end by 8 bases, with 7 bases between. CDR3 sequence reads: CASSEWEGYTF. CDR3 DNA sequence: TGTGCCAGCAGTGAGTGGGAGGGCTACACCTTC.

The V gene is TRBV4-1, the J gene TRBJ2-3; 7 bases match TRBD1. V shed 1 base, J shed 4 bases, and the junction held 5 bases outside the gene matches. Germline CDR1 reads MGHRA; CDR2 reads YSYEKL. The CDR3 runs 15 residues. The CDR3 protein is CASSQGTGPSDTQYF. The CDR3 nucleotides are TGCGCCAGCAGCCAAGGGACAGGTCCCTCAGATACGCAGTATTTT.

The V call is TRBV28, the J call TRBJ1-3; 7 nucleotides align to TRBD1. V trimming: 7 bases; J trimming: 2 bases; junction bases outside the gene matches: 8. The CDR3 has 15 amino acids. Germline loops: CDR1 MDHEN, CDR2 SYDVKM. The CDR3 spells CASTPTGEPGNTIYF. The CDR3 bases are TGTGCCAGCACCCCCACAGGGGAGCCTGGAAACACCATATATTTT.

The genes are TRBV5-6 and TRBJ1-1, with TRBD1 as a possible D gene (5 bases). With 2 bases removed from V and 5 bases from J, the gap between germline ends came to 19 bases. Looked up from germline, CDR1 is SGHDT and CDR2 is YYEEEE. CDR3 length: 16 residues. The CDR3 loop is CASSFRGAGFGTEAFF. The CDR3 DNA is TGTGCCAGCAGCTTCCGCGGGGCCGGTTTCGGGACTGAAGCTTTCTTT.

The chain joins TRBV6-5 to TRBJ2-7, with a possible D match to TRBD1 (5 bases). The CDR3 sequence is 15 residues long. V was trimmed by 0 bases and J by 2 bases, leaving 11 bases between them. Per the germline V gene, CDR1 is MNHEY and CDR2 is SVGAGI. CDR3 in amino acids: CASSYSIQDTYEQYF. Written as DNA, the CDR3 is TGTGCCAGCAGTTACTCGATACAGGATACCTACGAGCAGTACTTC.

The V and J genes are TRBV11-2 and TRBJ1-1, with D possibly matching TRBD1 (5 bases). Deletions cut 1 base from V and 5 bases from J, with 8 bases between. The CDR3 extends over 13 amino acids. CDR1 SGHAT and CDR2 FQNNGV come from the germline V gene. The CDR3 loop reads CASSLGGVTEAFF. CDR3 DNA sequence: TGTGCCAGCAGCTTAGGGGGGGTTACTGAAGCTTTCTTT.

V usage is TRBV9 and J usage is TRBJ1-2; possible D gene TRBD1, 6 bases. Between the trimmed V and J ends, which lost 4 bases and 6 bases, there was a span of 13 bases. The CDR3 has 13 residues. The germline gives CDR1 SGDLS, CDR2 YYNGEE. CDR3 sequence (DNA): TGTGCCAGCAGCACACAGGGCGACAATGGCTACACCTTC. It translates to CASSTQGDNGYTF.

The chain combines TRBV5-4 with TRBJ1-1; the D is unclear. V lost 5 bases to trimming and J lost 0 bases, with 11 bases between them. Germline CDR1 reads SGHNT; CDR2 reads YYREEE (reference sequence). This CDR3 has 14 amino acids. CDR3: CASSDGRVNTEAFF. In DNA, the CDR3 is TGTGCCAGCAGTGACGGGCGGGTGAACACTGAAGCTTTCTTT.

The chain carries TRBV4-1 and TRBJ1-5, with 10 bases aligning to TRBD1. CDR3 length equals 18 residues. Looked up from germline, CDR1 is MGHRA and CDR2 is YSYEKL. V lost 2 bases and J lost 4; bases outside the gene matches: 11. CDR3 residues: CASSQYGIPGQGNQPQHF. Here the CDR3 DNA reads TGCGCCAGCAGCCAATACGGGATTCCGGGACAGGGGAATCAGCCCCAGCATTTT.

The rearrangement joins TRBV4-2 to TRBJ2-7; 10 positions match TRBD2. The CDR3 runs to 17 residues. Trimming cost V 0 bases and J 5 bases; bases outside gene matches: 10. Germline V gene data show CDR1 as LGHNA and CDR2 as YNFKEQ. The CDR3 protein is CASSQDLQREGPNEQYF. CDR3 DNA sequence: TGTGCCAGCAGCCAAGATCTCCAGCGGGAGGGCCCCAACGAGCAGTACTTC.

V gene TRBV6-5 combines with J gene TRBJ1-2, with 9 bases identical to TRBD1. V dropped 6 bases and J dropped 5; count of bases not matched to a gene: 7. The CDR3 spans 14 residues. Germline lookup yields CDR1 MNHEY and CDR2 SVGAGI. The CDR3 DNA reads TGTGCCAGCAGCTTCACAGGGGGCGCGTATGGCTACACCTTC. Residues: CASSFTGGAYGYTF.

The CDR3 DNA follows: TGTGCCAGCTCACGGACTAGCACCGACAATGAGCAGTTCTTC. This gives the protein CASSRTSTDNEQFF. The chain has TRBV18 and TRBJ2-1; 8 nucleotides line up with TRBD2. CDR1 and CDR2 from the germline V gene are KGHSH and LQKENI. V shed 4 bases and J 5 bases; nucleotides not matched to a gene: 4. CDR3 size: 14 residues.

The rearrangement uses TRBV28 and TRBJ1-1; a possible D gene is TRBD1 (5 bases). The CDR3 length is 13 residues. V was cut by 5 bases and J by 1 base, with 8 bases left in between. Germline V gives CDR1 MDHEN, CDR2 SYDVKM. The CDR3 coding sequence is TGTGCCAGCAGTGGACACACGAACACTGAAGCTTTCTTT. Amino acid sequence: CASSGHTNTEAFF. The variable domain in full, completed from reference TRBV28 and TRBJ1-1, reads DVKVTQSSRYLVKRTGEKVFLECVQDMDHENMFWYRQDPGLGLRLIYFSYDVKMKEKGDIPEGYSVSREKKERFSLILESASTNQTSMYLCASSGHTNTEAFFGQGTRLTVV.

The chain links TRBV21-1 to TRBJ2-2; TRBD1 is the table's D call, not checked against the DNA. TRBV21-1 constitutes a pseudogene. CDR3 length: 16 amino acids. CDR3 sequence reads: CASTVKGRGSTGELFF. CDR3 nucleotide sequence: TGTGCCAGCACCGTCAAAGGCAGGGGAAGCACCGGGGAGCTGTTTTTT.